The rows below give T cell receptor beta chains drawn from one sample of a study of cytomegalovirus exposure and HLA in healthy donors. The assay was immunoSEQ multiplex PCR, and TCRdb's table has in-frame clones only and misses some. The repertoire has 35,000 to 40,000 clones, about 66% of them found once; the top ten carry more than 15%. The sequencing sample was made of PBMCs. These receptors originate from a man in his forties or fifties in good health and CMV-seropositive. The CDR3 runs from the conserved cysteine through the conserved F or W. The D gene is left open where the match is weak. Size tells how often a clone was seen (once, few, many) or the class of an expanded clone, and some rows leave it out.

J: TRBJ2-2; V: TRBV27; D: TRBD1; size: few; CDR3: CASSSYLVKGQGDRGYTGELFF; DNA: TGTGCCAGCAGTTCGTACTTAGTGAAGGGACAGGGAGATCGGGGATACACCGGGGAGCTGTTTTTT
J: TRBJ1-1; V: TRBV5-4; D: NA; size: NA; CDR3: CASSLPRTNTEAFF; DNA: TGTGCCAGCAGCTTGCCCAGGACTAACACTGAAGCTTTCTTT
J: TRBJ2-7; V: TRBV7-9; D: TRBD2; size: NA; CDR3: CASSLPGLAGVHEQYF; DNA: TGTGCCAGCAGCCTTCCAGGACTAGCGGGGGTCCACGAGCAGTACTTC
J: TRBJ1-1; V: TRBV5-1; D: NA; size: NA; CDR3: CASSLFGANTEAFF; DNA: TGCGCCAGCAGCTTATTTGGAGCGAACACTGAAGCTTTCTTT
J: TRBJ1-2; V: TRBV28; D: NA; size: once; CDR3: CASNLQGDGYTF; DNA: TGTGCCAGCAACCTACAGGGAGATGGCTACACCTTC
J: TRBJ2-7; V: TRBV6-5; D: TRBD1; size: few; CDR3: CASSYSRDSYEQYF; DNA: TGTGCCAGCAGTTACTCTAGGGACAGCTACGAGCAGTACTTC
J: TRBJ1-6; V: TRBV28; D: TRBD1; size: NA; CDR3: CASVPGGNSPLHF; DNA: TGTGCCAGCGTCCCAGGGGGAAATTCACCCCTCCACTTT
J: TRBJ2-7; V: TRBV7-8; D: NA; size: few; CDR3: CASSLESGVAYEQYF; DNA: TGTGCCAGCAGCTTAGAATCGGGGGTCGCCTACGAGCAGTACTTC
J: TRBJ2-7; V: TRBV6-5; D: TRBD2; size: medium-sized; CDR3: CASRLAGGSSYEQYF; DNA: TGTGCCAGCAGGCTAGCGGGGGGCAGCTCCTACGAGCAGTACTTC
J: TRBJ2-5; V: TRBV6-1; D: NA; size: NA; CDR3: CASSELDVGGGTQYF; DNA: TGTGCCAGCAGTGAATTGGATGTCGGGGGAGGGACCCAGTACTTC
J: TRBJ1-2; V: TRBV6-5; D: NA; size: NA; CDR3: CASSPLGGSGYGYTF; DNA: TGTGCCAGCAGTCCTTTGGGGGGAAGCGGCTATGGCTACACCTTC
J: TRBJ2-1; V: TRBV5-1; D: NA; size: few; CDR3: CASSWPPQGSSYNEQFF; DNA: TGCGCCAGCAGCTGGCCGCCACAGGGCAGCTCCTACAATGAGCAGTTCTTC
J: TRBJ1-4; V: TRBV9; D: NA; size: NA; CDR3: CASSGNRESNEKLFF; DNA: TGTGCCAGCAGCGGGAACAGGGAATCTAATGAAAAACTGTTTTTT
J: TRBJ1-6; V: TRBV10-3; D: NA; size: NA; CDR3: CAISESAGVSGSPLHF; DNA: TGTGCCATCAGTGAGTCGGCAGGGGTGTCGGGTTCACCCCTCCACTTT
J: TRBJ1-1; V: TRBV2; D: TRBD1; size: NA; CDR3: CASSDQGVDTEAFF; DNA: TGTGCCAGCAGTGATCAGGGGGTAGACACTGAAGCTTTCTTT
J: TRBJ1-5; V: TRBV2; D: NA; size: NA; CDR3: CASSDRASNQPQHF; DNA: TGTGCCAGCAGTGACCGAGCTAGCAATCAGCCCCAGCATTTT
J: TRBJ2-5; V: TRBV7-7; D: NA; size: once; CDR3: CASSLGSQETQYF; DNA: TGTGCCAGCAGCTTGGGCAGCCAAGAGACCCAGTACTTC
J: TRBJ2-3; V: TRBV10-3; D: TRBD2; size: NA; CDR3: CAIKGRLAGGLEGTDTQYF; DNA: TGTGCCATCAAAGGGCGGCTAGCGGGGGGTTTGGAGGGCACAGATACGCAGTATTTT
J: TRBJ2-7; V: TRBV7-6; D: TRBD1; size: NA; CDR3: CASSLGPGTGETAYEQYF; DNA: TGTGCCAGCAGCTTAGGGCCCGGGACAGGGGAGACTGCCTACGAGCAGTACTTC
J: TRBJ1-6; V: TRBV27; D: TRBD1; size: few; CDR3: CASSGRGLNSPLHF; DNA: TGTGCCAGCAGTGGCAGGGGGTTAAATTCACCCCTCCACTTT